These T cell receptor beta chains were read from a single sample in a study of post-analysis software for immune sequencing data. Each CDR3 protein gets one entry after TCRdb re-called the PCR reads with MiXCR. The table includes 820,000 or so distinct CDR3 sequences, approximately 50% detected once. The sample comprised blood. These receptors all come from a girl under 18 with multiple sclerosis. Each CDR3 is given with its conserved first and last residue. The D gene is left open where the match is weak. A row's size may be missing; if present it is once, few, many or a size class.

D,V,J,size,DNA,CDR3
.,TRBV18,TRBJ1-2,few,TGTGCCAGCTCACCGGTCAGGGACTATGGCTACACCTTC,CASSPVRDYGYTF
TRBD2,TRBV9,TRBJ2-3,.,TGTGCCAGCAGCGGGACTAGCGGGAGTAATGCAGATACGCAGTATTTT,CASSGTSGSNADTQYF
.,TRBV12-3/TRBV12-4,TRBJ2-5,.,TGTGCCAGCAGTTTTACTAGAGAGGGTAAAGAGACCCAGTACTTC,CASSFTREGKETQYF
TRBD2,TRBV6-8,TRBJ2-7,few,TGTGCCAGCAGTTACTACGAACTAGCGAGAACCTACGAGCAGTACTTC,CASSYYELARTYEQYF
TRBD2,TRBV11-2,TRBJ2-1,.,TGTGCCGGCAGCTTAGTACCTAGCGGGGGCCTAAGCTCCTACAATGAGCAGTTCTTC,CAGSLVPSGGLSSYNEQFF
TRBD2,TRBV29-1,TRBJ2-5,few,TGCAGCGTTAGGGTCCGGGGGGTCTCCCAAGAGACCCAGTACTTC,CSVRVRGVSQETQYF
TRBD2,TRBV2,TRBJ2-4,many,TGTGCCAGCAGTGTTAAAGCGGGGGGGCCTCAATACATTCAGTACTTC,CASSVKAGGPQYIQYF
.,TRBV27,TRBJ2-6,.,TGTGCCAGCTCGTTCTCTGGGGCCAACGTCCGGACTTTC,CASSFSGANVRTF
TRBD1,TRBV20-1,TRBJ1-5,.,TGCAGTGCTAGAGGTACCGGGACAGGGGCGCGCAATCAGCCCCAGCATTTT,CSARGTGTGARNQPQHF
.,TRBV2,TRBJ2-1,.,TGTGCCAGCTGGGTATCGGCAGGGCACAATGAGCAGTTCTTC,CASWVSAGHNEQFF
.,TRBV5-1,TRBJ2-7,few,TGCGCCAGCAGCTGGGAGCAAGTAGTCGGCGAGCAGTACTTC,CASSWEQVVGEQYF
.,TRBV7-3,TRBJ2-2,.,TGTGCCAGCAGCCCCGGCCCTTCCGGGGAGCTGTTTTTT,CASSPGPSGELFF
TRBD2,TRBV10-3,TRBJ2-7,.,TGTGCCATCACTAGCGGGAGGGGCTCCTACGAGCAGTACTTC,CAITSGRGSYEQYF
TRBD1,TRBV5-5,TRBJ2-5,few,TGTGCCAGCAGCGGGACAGCCGAGACCCAGTACTTC,CASSGTAETQYF
TRBD1,TRBV6-5,TRBJ2-5,.,TGTGCCAGCAGTTTCACCGGGACAGGGGAGACCCAGTACTTC,CASSFTGTGETQYF
.,TRBV3-1,TRBJ2-7,.,TGTGCCAGCAGCCAAAGACGGTTGGGTGTCGGGAGCGCCTACGAGCAGTACTTC,CASSQRRLGVGSAYEQYF
TRBD2,TRBV18,TRBJ2-1,.,TGTGCCAGCTCACCGCCGGGTAGCGGGCCCCTAAGCTCCTACAATGAGCAGTTCTTC,CASSPPGSGPLSSYNEQFF
.,TRBV5-1,TRBJ2-7,.,TGCGCCAGCAGCGCAACAGGAGCCGGAACCTACGAGCAGTACTTC,CASSATGAGTYEQYF
.,TRBV5-1,TRBJ2-3,many,TGCGCCAGCAGCTTGAGTGGCACAGATACGCAGTATTTT,CASSLSGTDTQYF
.,TRBV12-3/TRBV12-4,TRBJ1-2,once,TGTGCCAGCAGTTTTCAGGGAGGAGGGAATTATGGCTACACCTTC,CASSFQGGGNYGYTF
TRBD1,TRBV20-1,TRBJ2-5,.,TGCAGTGCTAGAGAGGCTGGACAGGGGGCCCAGTACTTC,CSAREAGQGAQYF
TRBD2,TRBV5-6,TRBJ2-1,.,TGTGCCAGCAGCGCCCTACTAGCGGGAGGAAAAACCGCGGCCTACAATGAGCAGTTCTTC,CASSALLAGGKTAAYNEQFF
.,TRBV5-1,TRBJ2-3,.,TGCGCCAGCAGCCATACCCCACAAGGTACGCAGTATTTT,CASSHTPQGTQYF
.,TRBV28,TRBJ1-5,.,TGTGCCAGCAGTTTATGGGGACAACGGGGCAATCAGCCCCAGCATTTT,CASSLWGQRGNQPQHF
TRBD1,TRBV11-2,TRBJ1-2,few,TGTGCCAGCAGCTTTATCCCCGGGACAGGGAACTATGGCTACACCTTC,CASSFIPGTGNYGYTF
TRBD1,TRBV7-9,TRBJ2-3,.,TGTGCCAGCAGCATAGGGACAGGGAGGTCGTCTGATACGCAGTATTTT,CASSIGTGRSSDTQYF